This T cell receptor beta chain is drawn from a study of graft-versus-host responses after intestinal transplantation. Study-level findings and limits: The recipient marrow held GvH clones, and some of them showed up first in ileum or blood.

As regards this clone: Its antigen is unknown.

The method was immunoSEQ multiplex PCR; TCRdb's version includes in-frame clones alone and lacks a portion of them. Here the sample spans roughly 99,000 clones, roughly 86% being singletons. The material sequenced was unstimulated CD4+ T cells sorted from spleen or lymph node cells, taken before transplant. This clonotype was obtained from a human donor who was the organ donor for an intestinal transplant.

DNA for the CDR3: TGTGCCAGCAGTATATATGGCTACACCTTC. It translates to CASSIYGYTF. This chain uses TRBV6-1 with TRBJ1-2, with unresolved D. This CDR3 contains 10 residues. CDR1 is MNHNS, CDR2 SASEGT, per germline. V shed 5 bases and J shed 5 bases, with 3 bases lying between them.